The 10 T cell receptor beta chains listed next were all sequenced from one sample in a study of CD8 T cells in ankylosing spondylitis. Study conclusions and caveats: A TCR beta motif of eight or nine highly homologous variants seemed to mark ankylosing spondylitis blood.

A single record per CDR3 protein comes from TCRdb applying MiXCR to the 5' RACE reads. This table holds some 400,000 distinct CDR3 sequences, more than 20% found once. The antigens for these receptors are not known. Sequenced: blood, either unsorted or a sorted T cell fraction (not recorded which). The receptors were sampled from a male donor with ankylosing spondylitis.

V gene TRBV7-2 combines with J gene TRBJ2-3; the match to TRBD2 covers 13 bases. The CDR3 has 15 residues. Germline V gene sequence: CDR1 SGHTA, CDR2 FQGNSA. V lost 5 bases to trimming and J lost 5 bases; unmatched junction nucleotides: 4. CDR3 nucleotide sequence: TGTGCCAGCAGCACACTAGCGGGAGGGCGAGATACGCAGTATTTT. Protein: CASSTLAGGRDTQYF.

The V and J genes are TRBV12-3 or TRBV12-4 and TRBJ2-7, with 12 bases identical to TRBD2. The J segment lost 3 bases and the V segment lost 7 bases, leaving 4 bases of the junction unmatched. This CDR3 is built from 14 residues. This CDR3 is CASTRLAGDYEQYF. CDR3 bases: TGTGCCAGCACTAGACTAGCGGGAGACTACGAGCAGTACTTC.

This chain connects TRBV12-3 or TRBV12-4 to TRBJ1-2, with a possible D match to TRBD1 (6 bases). The CDR3 spans 15 residues. Trimming shortened V by 5 bases and J by 3 bases, and 16 bases separated the two germline ends. The CDR3 reads CASSQDGQIHYGYTF. CDR3 bases: TGTGCCAGCAGTCAAGACGGACAGATTCACTATGGCTACACCTTC.

This clonotype was counted a few times. The genes are TRBV9 and TRBJ2-7, with 7 bases that match TRBD2. The CDR3 is 16 residues long. Unmatched junction bases numbered 7, after V lost 0 bases and J lost 1 base. Looked up from germline, CDR1 is SGDLS and CDR2 is YYNGEE. For the CDR3, the DNA is TGTGCCAGCAGCGTAGGCCTTGCGGGAGTGTCCTACGAGCAGTACTTC. Translated, it gives CASSVGLAGVSYEQYF.

This chain connects TRBV4-2 to TRBJ2-5; D remains unclear. CDR3 length: 16 residues. V gave up 1 base and J gave up 5 bases, with 17 bases separating them. The V gene's germline CDR1 is LGHNA and CDR2 YNFKEQ. The CDR3 loop is CASSQGSAREHETQYF. As DNA, the CDR3 is TGTGCCAGCAGCCAAGGCTCTGCGCGAGAGCACGAGACCCAGTACTTC.

The V gene is TRBV12-3 or TRBV12-4, the J gene TRBJ1-1, with TRBD1 identical over 7 bases. Trimming removed 5 bases from V and 5 bases from J; junction bases left unmatched: 11. The CDR3 is made up of 15 amino acids. In DNA form, the CDR3 reads TGTGCCAGCAGTGGGGGGCGCAGGGGGAGGACTGAAGCTTTCTTT. Protein sequence: CASSGGRRGRTEAFF.

The rearrangement joins TRBV30 to TRBJ1-1, with TRBD1 matching 7 bases. The CDR3 consists of 14 residues. The J segment lost 1 base and the V segment lost 5 bases, leaving 7 bases of the junction unmatched. The germline V gene encodes CDR1 GTSNPN and CDR2 SVGIG (reference sequence). The CDR3: CAWSSGTENTEAFF. The DNA of the CDR3 is TGTGCCTGGTCCTCCGGGACAGAGAACACTGAAGCTTTCTTT.

This clonotype is labeled medium-sized. The chain joins TRBV9 to TRBJ2-1; D is perhaps TRBD1 (6 bases). CDR1 and CDR2 from the germline V gene are SGDLS and YYNGEE. The length of the CDR3 is 14 residues. Trimming shortened V by 5 bases and J by 3 bases, and 12 bases separated the two germline ends. The CDR3 coding sequence is TGTGCCAGCAGTCTAGGGGGATACTACAATGAGCAGTTCTTC. Amino acids: CASSLGGYYNEQFF. Based on the CDR3 plus reference TRBV9 and TRBJ2-1, the full variable domain is DSGVTQTPKHLITATGQRVTLRCSPRSGDLSVYWYQQSLDQGLQFLIQYYNGEERAKGNILERFSAQQFPDLHSELNLSSLELGDSALYFCASSLGGYYNEQFFGPGTRLTVL.

The V gene is TRBV11-3, the J gene TRBJ2-1, with D perhaps matching TRBD2 (5 bases). The CDR3 is 16 residues long. Trimming cost V 1 base and J 4 bases, with 14 bases left between them. The germline gives CDR1 SGHNT, CDR2 YENEEA. The CDR3 coding sequence is TGTGCCAGCAGCTTAGTATCTAGCAGTCCTTACAATGAGCAGTTCTTC. This codes for CASSLVSSSPYNEQFF.

This chain joins TRBV2 and TRBJ2-1; D may be TRBD1 (5 bases). The CDR3 has 13 residues. Trimming removed 8 bases at V and 1 base at J, with 9 bases between. Germline CDR1 is SNHLY and CDR2 is FYNNEI. The CDR3 bases are TGTGCCAGCTGTAGGGGTTCCTACAATGAGCAGTTCTTC. The encoded protein is CASCRGSYNEQFF.